These T cell receptor beta chains were read from a single sample in a study of blood T cells in healthy people across ages. TCRdb processed the 5' RACE reads anew with MiXCR; each CDR3 protein has one entry. The data show 1.5 million to 2 million distinct CDR3 sequences, 28% seen once. Sequencing was carried out using blood. All receptors come from a woman in her 30s in good health. CDR3s include the opening cysteine and the closing phenylalanine or tryptophan. The order of the fields is J gene, clone size, D gene, V gene, CDR3 DNA, CDR3 protein. A D gene is named only where the DNA matches it firmly. Only some rows state a clone size, as once, few, many or a class for expanded clones.

j_gene: TRBJ2-1; abundance: -; d_gene: TRBD1; v_gene: TRBV20-1; CDR3nt: TGCAGTGCTAGAGATCGAAAACAGGGGTTGGTAGATGAGCAGTTCTTC; CDR3aa: CSARDRKQGLVDEQFF
j_gene: TRBJ2-3; abundance: few; d_gene: -; v_gene: TRBV29-1; CDR3nt: TGCAGCGCCAGCCTTCTAGGGGATACGCAGTATTTT; CDR3aa: CSASLLGDTQYF
j_gene: TRBJ1-1; abundance: -; d_gene: -; v_gene: TRBV12-3/TRBV12-4; CDR3nt: TGTGCCAGCAGCCCGGACAGCGGACTTGAAGCTTTCTTT; CDR3aa: CASSPDSGLEAFF
j_gene: TRBJ2-7; abundance: many; d_gene: -; v_gene: TRBV3-1; CDR3nt: TGTGCCAGCAGCCCCAGACGAAGCGGCACCTACGAGCAGTACTTC; CDR3aa: CASSPRRSGTYEQYF
j_gene: TRBJ2-7; abundance: few; d_gene: -; v_gene: TRBV11-2; CDR3nt: TGTGCCAGCAGCTTCTCGACTCTTTACGAGCAGTACTTC; CDR3aa: CASSFSTLYEQYF
j_gene: TRBJ1-2; abundance: many; d_gene: -; v_gene: TRBV6-5; CDR3nt: TGTGCCAGCAGTTACCAATCCGGCGGGGGCTACACCTTC; CDR3aa: CASSYQSGGGYTF
j_gene: TRBJ2-7; abundance: -; d_gene: TRBD1; v_gene: TRBV9; CDR3nt: TGTGCCAGCAGCGTGAAGGACAGGGGGCCCTACGAGCAGTACTTC; CDR3aa: CASSVKDRGPYEQYF
j_gene: TRBJ2-3; abundance: -; d_gene: TRBD2; v_gene: TRBV7-8; CDR3nt: TGTGCCAGCCTTATAGCGGGAGTCACAGATACGCAGTATTTT; CDR3aa: CASLIAGVTDTQYF
j_gene: TRBJ2-3; abundance: -; d_gene: TRBD2; v_gene: TRBV3-1; CDR3nt: TGTGCCAGCAGCCAAAGGGTAACTAGCGGGGTCACAGATACGCAGTATTTT; CDR3aa: CASSQRVTSGVTDTQYF
j_gene: TRBJ2-1; abundance: -; d_gene: TRBD2; v_gene: TRBV20-1; CDR3nt: TGCAGTGCGTCGACTAGCGGGAGACCCCATGAGCAGTTCTTC; CDR3aa: CSASTSGRPHEQFF
j_gene: TRBJ2-1; abundance: few; d_gene: TRBD2; v_gene: TRBV6-1; CDR3nt: TGTGCCAGCAGTGAGGCGGGGGGCATTAGACTCTACAATGAGCGGTTCTTC; CDR3aa: CASSEAGGIRLYNERFF
j_gene: TRBJ2-4; abundance: few; d_gene: -; v_gene: TRBV3-1; CDR3nt: TGTGCCAGCAGCCAGGGGGGTATGAGCATTCAGTACTTC; CDR3aa: CASSQGGMSIQYF
j_gene: TRBJ1-5; abundance: few; d_gene: TRBD1; v_gene: TRBV7-9; CDR3nt: TGTGCCAGCAGCTCCTGGGGGGGACAGAGCAATCAGCCCCAGCATTTT; CDR3aa: CASSSWGGQSNQPQHF
j_gene: TRBJ2-3; abundance: few; d_gene: TRBD2; v_gene: TRBV20-1; CDR3nt: TGCAGTGCTATGCGACTAGCGGGGGGTGGGACAGATACGCAGTATTTT; CDR3aa: CSAMRLAGGGTDTQYF
j_gene: TRBJ1-2; abundance: -; d_gene: -; v_gene: TRBV7-2; CDR3nt: TGTGCCAGCAGCTTAGAGGGCAGGGTTGGCTATGGCTACACCTTC; CDR3aa: CASSLEGRVGYGYTF
j_gene: TRBJ2-2; abundance: -; d_gene: TRBD1; v_gene: TRBV14; CDR3nt: TGTGCCAGCAGCCAGACCGGAGTCGGACAGGGTACCGGGGAGCTGTTTTTT; CDR3aa: CASSQTGVGQGTGELFF
j_gene: TRBJ2-5; abundance: many; d_gene: TRBD2; v_gene: TRBV3-1; CDR3nt: TGTGCCAGCAGGACCGGGACTAGCGGGGGTAAAGAGACCCAGTACTTC; CDR3aa: CASRTGTSGGKETQYF
j_gene: TRBJ1-1; abundance: many; d_gene: -; v_gene: TRBV5-1; CDR3nt: TGCGCCAGCAGCCCAGGAGCGGGCAACACTGAAGCTTTCTTT; CDR3aa: CASSPGAGNTEAFF
j_gene: TRBJ1-6; abundance: -; d_gene: -; v_gene: TRBV19; CDR3nt: TGTGCCAGTAGTACAGGGTTAATAATAGGTTCACCCCTCCACTTT; CDR3aa: CASSTGLIIGSPLHF
j_gene: TRBJ2-1; abundance: -; d_gene: TRBD2; v_gene: TRBV5-5; CDR3nt: TGTGCCAGCAGCGGGACTAGCCTCACCACTGAGCAGTTCTTC; CDR3aa: CASSGTSLTTEQFF
j_gene: TRBJ1-1; abundance: -; d_gene: -; v_gene: TRBV29-1; CDR3nt: TGCAGCGCCCTACCGGATTGGGGCACTGAAGCTTTCTTT; CDR3aa: CSALPDWGTEAFF
j_gene: TRBJ2-7; abundance: many; d_gene: -; v_gene: TRBV25-1; CDR3nt: TGTGCCAACCCGGGCGACCCCTACGAGCAGTACTTC; CDR3aa: CANPGDPYEQYF
j_gene: TRBJ2-1; abundance: many; d_gene: -; v_gene: TRBV11-2; CDR3nt: TGTGCCAGCAGCTTAGATGGGGCGGACTACAATGAGCAGTTCTTC; CDR3aa: CASSLDGADYNEQFF